The rows below give T cell receptor beta chains drawn from one sample of a study of blood T cell repertoires in COVID-19. TCRdb's copy holds only in-frame clones and misses some; the assay was immunoSEQ multiplex PCR. The repertoire holds approximately 72,000 clones, with roughly 86% as singletons. The sequencing sample was made of peripheral blood. The receptors here all came from a man aged 55 to 69 with acute or convalescent COVID-19. The CDR3 runs from the conserved cysteine through the conserved F or W. The D gene is left open where the match is weak. Clone size is shown for a subset of rows, as once, few, many or a class of expanded clone.

d_call: -; clone_size: -; v_call: TRBV19; j_call: TRBJ2-1; cdr3_aa: CASSITGGPNEQFF; cdr3_nt: TGTGCCAGTAGTATAACCGGGGGGCCTAATGAGCAGTTCTTC
d_call: TRBD1; clone_size: -; v_call: TRBV10-3; j_call: TRBJ1-2; cdr3_aa: CATMGTGGAYDGYTF; cdr3_nt: TGTGCCACCATGGGGACAGGGGGAGCTTATGATGGCTACACCTTC
d_call: TRBD1; clone_size: -; v_call: TRBV19; j_call: TRBJ1-4; cdr3_aa: CASSSTFRTGDNEKLFF; cdr3_nt: TGTGCCAGTAGTAGCACCTTCAGGACAGGGGATAATGAAAAACTGTTTTTT
d_call: -; clone_size: -; v_call: TRBV20-1; j_call: TRBJ1-6; cdr3_aa: CSASGLGPGSPLHF; cdr3_nt: TGCAGTGCTAGTGGCTTGGGCCCAGGTTCACCCCTCCACTTT
d_call: TRBD1; clone_size: -; v_call: TRBV5-1; j_call: TRBJ2-7; cdr3_aa: CASSLPGQNYEQYF; cdr3_nt: TGCGCCAGCAGCTTACCGGGACAGAACTACGAGCAGTACTTC
d_call: TRBD2; clone_size: -; v_call: TRBV2; j_call: TRBJ2-2; cdr3_aa: CASSSSAGRAGELFF; cdr3_nt: TGTGCCAGCAGTTCCTCGGCAGGGAGGGCCGGGGAGCTGTTTTTT
d_call: TRBD1; clone_size: -; v_call: TRBV6-5; j_call: TRBJ1-2; cdr3_aa: CASSYSQGGNYGYTF; cdr3_nt: TGTGCCAGCAGTTACTCACAGGGGGGAAACTATGGCTACACCTTC
d_call: -; clone_size: -; v_call: TRBV27; j_call: TRBJ2-7; cdr3_aa: CASSPTQF; cdr3_nt: TGTGCCAGCAGTCCCACCCAGTTC
d_call: -; clone_size: -; v_call: TRBV2; j_call: TRBJ1-4; cdr3_aa: CASSTPRVAEEKLFF; cdr3_nt: TGTGCCAGCTCTACACCCAGGGTGGCGGAGGAAAAACTGTTTTTT
d_call: -; clone_size: -; v_call: TRBV14; j_call: TRBJ1-2; cdr3_aa: CASSHRTEYGYTF; cdr3_nt: TGTGCCAGCAGCCACCGGACAGAGTATGGCTACACCTTC
d_call: TRBD1; clone_size: few; v_call: TRBV10-3; j_call: TRBJ1-6; cdr3_aa: CAISESGTGGSPLHF; cdr3_nt: TGTGCCATCAGTGAGTCGGGGACAGGTGGTTCACCCCTCCACTTT
d_call: -; clone_size: -; v_call: TRBV5-1; j_call: TRBJ2-2; cdr3_aa: CASSTLTGPGELFF; cdr3_nt: TGCGCCAGCAGCACTCTAACAGGGCCCGGGGAGCTGTTTTTT
d_call: -; clone_size: once; v_call: TRBV2; j_call: TRBJ1-5; cdr3_aa: CASRSDRLNQPQHF; cdr3_nt: TGTGCCAGCAGGTCTGACAGACTCAATCAGCCCCAGCATTTT
d_call: TRBD1; clone_size: -; v_call: TRBV3-1/TRBV3-2; j_call: TRBJ1-2; cdr3_aa: CASSHRNLDRGGYTF; cdr3_nt: TGTGCCAGCAGCCACCGAAATCTGGACAGGGGCGGCTACACCTTC
d_call: -; clone_size: once; v_call: TRBV7-6; j_call: TRBJ1-2; cdr3_aa: CASSLNREYGYTF; cdr3_nt: TGTGCCAGCAGCTTAAACAGGGAATATGGCTACACCTTC
d_call: TRBD1; clone_size: once; v_call: TRBV3-1/TRBV3-2; j_call: TRBJ1-2; cdr3_aa: CASSPDRVGNSGYTF; cdr3_nt: TGTGCCAGCAGCCCGGACAGGGTCGGGAATAGTGGCTACACCTTC
d_call: -; clone_size: -; v_call: TRBV6-6; j_call: TRBJ1-5; cdr3_aa: CASSLSRGAVNQPQHF; cdr3_nt: TGTGCCAGCAGCTTATCTCGGGGGGCCGTCAATCAGCCCCAGCATTTT
d_call: -; clone_size: -; v_call: TRBV27; j_call: TRBJ2-2; cdr3_aa: CASKLRDTGELFF; cdr3_nt: TGTGCCAGCAAGCTCAGGGATACCGGGGAGCTGTTTTTT
d_call: TRBD1; clone_size: -; v_call: TRBV5-1; j_call: TRBJ2-1; cdr3_aa: CASSLGGQGSYNEQFF; cdr3_nt: TGCGCCAGCAGCTTAGGTGGACAGGGCTCCTACAATGAGCAGTTCTTC
d_call: TRBD1; clone_size: -; v_call: TRBV3-1/TRBV3-2; j_call: TRBJ1-1; cdr3_aa: CASSQGQGRTEAFF; cdr3_nt: TGTGCCAGCAGCCAAGGACAGGGGAGGACTGAAGCTTTCTTT
d_call: -; clone_size: -; v_call: TRBV16; j_call: TRBJ1-6; cdr3_aa: CASSQEVGSPLHF; cdr3_nt: TGTGCCAGCAGCCAAGAGGTGGGTTCACCCCTCCACTTT
d_call: -; clone_size: -; v_call: TRBV10-3; j_call: TRBJ1-5; cdr3_aa: CAISERRASNQPQHF; cdr3_nt: TGTGCCATCAGTGAGCGCAGGGCTAGCAATCAGCCCCAGCATTTT
d_call: TRBD1; clone_size: -; v_call: TRBV18; j_call: TRBJ1-3; cdr3_aa: CASSQTESGQGSGNTIYF; cdr3_nt: TGTGCCAGCTCACAGACTGAATCGGGACAGGGCTCTGGAAACACCATATATTTT
d_call: -; clone_size: -; v_call: TRBV3-1/TRBV3-2; j_call: TRBJ2-7; cdr3_aa: CASSQRGGGEQYF; cdr3_nt: TGTGCCAGCAGCCAAAGGGGGGGTGGCGAGCAGTACTTC
d_call: TRBD1; clone_size: once; v_call: TRBV18; j_call: TRBJ1-5; cdr3_aa: CASSSGTAANQPQHF; cdr3_nt: TGTGCCAGCTCCTCCGGGACAGCGGCCAATCAGCCCCAGCATTTT
d_call: -; clone_size: -; v_call: TRBV12-5; j_call: TRBJ2-7; cdr3_aa: CASGFRGSYEQYF; cdr3_nt: TGTGCTAGTGGTTTCCGGGGTTCATACGAGCAGTACTTC
d_call: -; clone_size: few; v_call: TRBV21-1; j_call: TRBJ2-2; cdr3_aa: CASSSGLGGNTGELFF; cdr3_nt: TGTGCCAGCAGCTCAGGACTGGGCGGAAACACCGGGGAGCTGTTTTTT
d_call: TRBD1; clone_size: -; v_call: TRBV5-4; j_call: TRBJ1-2; cdr3_aa: CASSRDSPYGYTF; cdr3_nt: TGTGCCAGCAGCCGGGACAGCCCATATGGCTACACCTTC
d_call: TRBD2; clone_size: -; v_call: TRBV7-3; j_call: TRBJ2-1; cdr3_aa: CASSPRLADYNEQFF; cdr3_nt: TGTGCCAGCAGCCCGCGACTAGCGGACTACAATGAGCAGTTCTTC
d_call: -; clone_size: -; v_call: TRBV19; j_call: TRBJ1-5; cdr3_aa: CASSILGSGPQPQHF; cdr3_nt: TGTGCCAGTAGTATACTCGGGTCAGGGCCTCAGCCCCAGCATTTT
d_call: -; clone_size: -; v_call: TRBV27; j_call: TRBJ1-2; cdr3_aa: CASRAAGPILSNYGYTF; cdr3_nt: TGTGCCAGCAGGGCGGCGGGGCCCATCCTCTCAAACTATGGCTACACCTTC
d_call: -; clone_size: -; v_call: TRBV28; j_call: TRBJ1-3; cdr3_aa: CASSGPVGTIYF; cdr3_nt: TGTGCCAGCAGTGGCCCTGTTGGCACCATATATTTT
d_call: -; clone_size: -; v_call: TRBV29-1; j_call: TRBJ1-2; cdr3_aa: CSAAPQGSYGYTF; cdr3_nt: TGCAGCGCCGCCCCTCAGGGGAGCTATGGCTACACCTTC
d_call: -; clone_size: -; v_call: TRBV5-4; j_call: TRBJ2-7; cdr3_aa: CASSLDGLGVYEQYF; cdr3_nt: TGTGCCAGCAGCTTGGATGGCCTAGGGGTATACGAGCAGTACTTC